Listed here are 20 T cell receptor beta chains from one sample, sequenced in a study of T cell repertoires in cytomegalovirus infection. TCRdb reanalysed the reads using MiXCR and keeps one entry per CDR3 protein. The sample has about 160,000 distinct CDR3 sequences, about a fifth seen once; the top ten hold more than 25%. The antigens for these receptors are not known. This sample comprised CD8+ T cells from cultured PBMCs, obtained from culture after CMV antigen stimulation. The source of these receptors is a human donor in good health (CMV status not recorded). Some clones in this sample may be carry-over from other donors' samples.

The rearrangement links TRBV10-3 to TRBJ1-2; no clear D. Trimming removed 0 bases from V and 4 bases from J, with 9 bases in between. The CDR3 is 14 residues long. The germline gives CDR1 ENHRY, CDR2 SYGVKD. The CDR3 DNA reads as TGTGCCATCAGTGAGTCTGGGGATGTCTATGGCTACACCTTC. It specifies CAISESGDVYGYTF.

This rearrangement joins TRBV2 to TRBJ2-2; D gene ambiguous. V lost 1 base, J lost 5 bases, and 5 bases lay in between. The germline V gene has CDR1 SNHLY and CDR2 FYNNEI. This CDR3 has 13 residues. CDR3 in DNA: TGTGCCAGCAGTGAAGTAACGACCGGGGAGCTGTTTTTT. Protein sequence: CASSEVTTGELFF.

Turning to this clonotype: Given a much more abundant clone one base away, this may be a read error. The chain employs TRBV12-3 or TRBV12-4 and TRBJ1-4; a weak D match, TRBD1 (5 bases). The CDR3 length is 14 residues. The CDR3 DNA sequence: TGTGCCAGCAGTTTTCGGGGCGGAAATGAAGAACTGTTTTTT. This sequence encodes CASSFRGGNEELFF.

CDR3 sequence: CASSLSYWGEDTDTQYF. In nucleotides, the CDR3 is TGTGCCAGCAGCTTATCCTACTGGGGGGAGGACACAGATACGCAGTATTTT. The chain is built from TRBV11-2 and TRBJ2-3, with D maybe TRBD2 (6 bases). This CDR3 region has 17 residues. Germline V gene lookup returns CDR1 SGHAT and CDR2 FQNNGV. V shed 2 bases and J shed 2 bases, with 17 bases lying between them.

The V call is TRBV27, the J call TRBJ2-3, with D possibly being TRBD2 (5 bases). Trimming pared 1 base from V and 2 bases from J, leaving 16 bases between. CDR3 length: 17 residues. CDR1 and CDR2 (germline): MNHEY, SMNVEV (reference sequence). In nucleotides, the CDR3 is TGTGCCAGCAGTTTATTCGGTAGCGTGAGGAACACAGATACGCAGTATTTT. Translated: CASSLFGSVRNTDTQYF.

This chain connects TRBV12-3 or TRBV12-4 to TRBJ2-4; a weak D match, TRBD1 (5 bases). V was pared by 6 bases and J by 14 bases, with 17 bases between. The CDR3 contains 12 residues. The CDR3 region is CASSPNSLQEYF. CDR3 coding DNA: TGTGCCAGCAGCCCTAACAGCTTACAGGAGTACTTC.

This clonotype was counted only a few times. The rearrangement uses TRBV2 and TRBJ2-2; 13 nucleotides align to TRBD2. This CDR3 has 17 residues. The J segment lost 4 bases and the V segment lost 2 bases, leaving 4 bases of the junction unmatched. Germline CDR1 and CDR2: SNHLY and FYNNEI. CDR3 nucleotide sequence: TGTGCCAGCAGTGAAACTAGCGGGGGGGTAGTCACCGGGGAGCTGTTTTTT. Encoded protein: CASSETSGGVVTGELFF.

V is TRBV12-5 and J is TRBJ2-7, with TRBD2 identical over 11 bases. The germline V gene encodes CDR1 LGHNT and CDR2 FRNRAP. V was pared by 6 bases and J by 4 bases, with 5 bases of the junction left unmatched. This CDR3 is built from 14 residues. The CDR3 reads CASGSGTSGYEQYF. Here the CDR3 DNA reads TGTGCTAGTGGATCCGGGACTAGCGGATACGAGCAGTACTTC.

This clonotype was seen only a few times. The chain is built from TRBV7-6 and TRBJ1-1, with D unclear. V lost 0 bases to trimming and J lost 1 base, with 6 bases between them. The CDR3 contains 14 residues. Germline CDR1 and CDR2: SGHVS and FNYEAQ. The CDR3 region is CASSLAMGNTEAFF. CDR3 sequence (DNA): TGTGCCAGCAGCTTAGCGATGGGGAACACTGAAGCTTTCTTT.

The genes are TRBV7-7 and TRBJ2-4; D is unresolved. V was trimmed by 0 bases and J by 3 bases, leaving 9 bases between them. CDR1 and CDR2 from the germline V gene are SSHAT and FNYEAQ (reference sequence). The CDR3 spans 15 residues. CDR3 loop: CASSLAPGNKNIQYF. The CDR3 nucleotides read TGTGCCAGCAGCTTAGCCCCAGGCAACAAAAACATTCAGTACTTC. Looking up the rest from reference TRBV7-7 and TRBJ2-4 gives the full variable domain: GAGVSQSPRYKVTKRGQDVTLRCDPISSHATLYWYQQALGQGPEFLTYFNYEAQPDKSGLPSDRFSAERPEGSISTLTIQRTEQRDSAMYRCASSLAPGNKNIQYFGAGTRLSVL.

The chain recombines TRBV11-2 with TRBJ1-2; unclear D gene. From germline, CDR1 is SGHAT and CDR2 FQNNGV. The CDR3 extends over 14 amino acids. V dropped 4 bases and J dropped 5 bases, with 14 bases sitting between them. The CDR3 bases are TGTGCCAGCAGCTCCCGTGGGGTCCTATATGGCTACACCTTC. Protein sequence: CASSSRGVLYGYTF.

The genes are TRBV19 and TRBJ2-5; no reliable D call. This CDR3 is 14 amino acids long. Germline CDR1 reads LNHDA; CDR2 reads SQIVND (reference sequence). Trimming removed 4 bases from V and 2 bases from J, with 11 bases in between. CDR3 amino acids: CASSTSIFQETQYF. Written as DNA, the CDR3 is TGTGCCAGTAGTACGTCGATCTTTCAAGAGACCCAGTACTTC.

V gene TRBV28 combines with J gene TRBJ2-3, with D tentatively TRBD2 (7 bases). Trimming removed 5 bases at V and 3 bases at J, with 18 bases between. The CDR3 covers 16 residues. Germline values: CDR1 MDHEN, CDR2 SYDVKM. CDR3 sequence (DNA): TGTGCCAGCAGTCCTCCCGGGGGGCGCGTTACAGATACGCAGTATTTT. As protein: CASSPPGGRVTDTQYF. Full variable domain (missing parts from reference TRBV28 and TRBJ2-3): DVKVTQSSRYLVKRTGEKVFLECVQDMDHENMFWYRQDPGLGLRLIYFSYDVKMKEKGDIPEGYSVSREKKERFSLILESASTNQTSMYLCASSPPGGRVTDTQYFGPGTRLTVL.

This clonotype was seen only a few times. In nucleotides, the CDR3 is TGCGCCAGCAGCCAAGTTCGGAGCACAGATACGCAGTATTTT. As protein: CASSQVRSTDTQYF. The chain has TRBV4-1 and TRBJ2-3; D is unresolved. This CDR3 spans 14 amino acids. Trimming shortened V by 1 base and J by 0 bases, and 5 bases separated the two germline ends. From germline, CDR1 is MGHRA and CDR2 YSYEKL.

This clonotype was found a few times. This rearrangement joins TRBV7-2 to TRBJ1-5, with D hard to call. The V gene's germline CDR1 is SGHTA and CDR2 FQGNSA. The CDR3 sequence is 16 residues long. Trimming left V 1 base short and J 6 bases short, with 16 bases between. The DNA for the CDR3 is TGTGCCAGCAGCTTAGGGGGTAGGGCGGTGGGTCAGCCCCAGCATTTT. Translated, it gives CASSLGGRAVGQPQHF.

The chain carries TRBV4-1 and TRBJ1-2, with TRBD1 as a possible D gene (5 bases). CDR1 is MGHRA, CDR2 YSYEKL, per germline. V gave up 1 base and J gave up 0 bases, with 9 bases separating them. CDR3 length: 15 amino acids. CDR3 sequence reads: CASSQGQGSNYGYTF. DNA of the CDR3: TGCGCCAGCAGCCAAGGTCAGGGATCTAACTATGGCTACACCTTC.

This CDR3 is CASSYSPLMNTEAFF. The CDR3 DNA reads as TGTGCCAGCAGTTACTCGCCGCTCATGAACACTGAAGCTTTCTTT. V usage is TRBV6-2 or TRBV6-3 and J usage is TRBJ1-1; the D is unclear. This CDR3 region has 15 residues. V dropped 0 bases and J dropped 0 bases, with 8 bases sitting between them. Germline V gene data show CDR1 as MNHEY and CDR2 as SVGEGT.

This clonotype was found a few times. This chain uses TRBV7-8 with TRBJ2-5; 7 bases line up with TRBD2. CDR1 is SGHVS, CDR2 FQNEAQ, per germline. V dropped 6 bases and J dropped 4; count of bases not matched to a gene: 5. The CDR3 length is 13 residues. DNA for the CDR3: TGTGCCAGCAGAGTAGCGGGCCGAGAGACCCAGTACTTC. Protein sequence: CASRVAGRETQYF.

This chain links TRBV7-2 with TRBJ2-1; TRBD1 aligns across 9 bases. V gave up 5 bases and J gave up 8 bases; unmatched junction bases: 7. Germline lookup yields CDR1 SGHTA and CDR2 FQGNSA. The CDR3 totals 14 residues. The CDR3 reads CASSPGQGRDEQFF. Here the CDR3 DNA reads TGTGCCAGCAGCCCCGGACAGGGGAGGGATGAGCAGTTCTTC.

J is TRBJ1-1 and V is TRBV14; 9 bases are a match to TRBD1. The CDR3 length is 14 residues. Trimming removed 3 bases from V and 11 bases from J; junction bases left unmatched: 10. The V gene's germline CDR1 is SGHDN and CDR2 FVKESK. The CDR3 sequence: CASSHSGTGKRAFF. The CDR3 DNA sequence: TGTGCCAGCAGCCACTCCGGGACAGGGAAGCGGGCTTTCTTT.